This T cell receptor beta chain stems from a study of T cell responses to AZD1222 COVID-19 vaccine. V was pared by 0 bases and J by 9 bases, with 10 bases between. This CDR3 comprises 14 residues. Germline values: CDR1 SGHRS, CDR2 YFSETQ. Data came from immunoSEQ multiplex PCR; TCRdb stores just in-frame clones and leaves some out. The sample yields 120,000 to 150,000 clones, 88% seen once. Study-level results: Targets within unmutated variant regions were reportedly found for nearly half of spike-specific TCRs.

This clone was found a few times. Its specificity is unknown. The sequences come from peripheral blood, collected 28 days after the second dose of the MenACWY control vaccine. V and J are TRBV5-1 and TRBJ1-6; TRBD1 might be the D (6 bases). This sequence was found in an adult who received the MenACWY meningococcal vaccine as a control. The CDR3 sequence is CASSLDGQTSPLHF. CDR3 nucleotide sequence: TGCGCCAGCAGCTTGGACGGACAGACTTCACCCCTCCACTTT.